This T cell receptor beta chain comes out of a study of cytomegalovirus exposure and HLA in healthy donors. General study findings and limits: The dataset shows that most TCR sequences were rare, while some public TCRs occurred in many donors. Diagnosis of cytomegalovirus status made by the classifier reportedly showed high specificity and sensitivity. CMV antigen specificity of a few CMV-associated chains was confirmed in vitro.

Looked up from germline, CDR1 is LNHDA and CDR2 is SQIVND (reference sequence). The CDR3 totals 15 residues. With V trimmed by 3 bases and J by 0 bases, 3 bases remained unmatched. As regards this clone: Its antigen is as yet unknown.

The method was immunoSEQ multiplex PCR; TCRdb's version includes in-frame clones alone and lacks a portion of them. The table lists approximately 99,000 clones, roughly 88% of them singletons. This receptor was taken from a woman under 30 in good health and CMV-seronegative. The rearrangement uses TRBV19 and TRBJ2-7, with 9 bases matching TRBD2. The sample was PBMCs. The CDR3 is CASSIGSGGSYEQYF. The CDR3 DNA reads TGTGCCAGTAGTATTGGTAGCGGGGGCTCCTACGAGCAGTACTTC.